This T cell receptor beta chain was profiled in a study of blood T cell repertoires in COVID-19. Overall study context: Acute and convalescent COVID-19 specimens originated in the United States, Italy and Spain.

Method: immunoSEQ multiplex PCR; TCRdb's copy keeps in-frame clones and lacks some. The sample yields 85,000 to 130,000 clones, roughly 91% seen once. CDR1 is LGHNA, CDR2 YSLEER, per germline. V lost 5 bases to trimming and J lost 2 bases, with 16 bases between them. CDR3 length: 15 amino acids. This chain connects TRBV4-3 to TRBJ2-7, with D possibly matching TRBD2 (6 bases). The specimen sequenced was peripheral blood. The receptor's source is a human donor in a cohort sampled during active COVID-19. The CDR3 nucleotides are TGCGCCAGCAGCACCTCCGGGGGAGGACCCTACGAGCAGTACTTC. Amino acid sequence: CASSTSGGGPYEQYF.